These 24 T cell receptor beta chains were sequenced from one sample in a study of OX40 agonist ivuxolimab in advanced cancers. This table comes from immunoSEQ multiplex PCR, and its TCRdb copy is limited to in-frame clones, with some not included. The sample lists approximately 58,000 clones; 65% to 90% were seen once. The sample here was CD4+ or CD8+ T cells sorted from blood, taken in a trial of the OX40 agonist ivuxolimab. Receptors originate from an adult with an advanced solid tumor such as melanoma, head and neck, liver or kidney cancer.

The CDR3 region has the DNA TGTGCCATCAGTGACCGGGTGTCCTACAATGAGCAGTTCTTC. It translates to CAISDRVSYNEQFF. The V call is TRBV10-3, the J call TRBJ2-1; D is uncertain. CDR1 ENHRY and CDR2 SYGVKD come from the germline V gene. The V end was cut by 3 bases, the J end by 1 base, with 7 bases between. The CDR3 totals 14 residues.

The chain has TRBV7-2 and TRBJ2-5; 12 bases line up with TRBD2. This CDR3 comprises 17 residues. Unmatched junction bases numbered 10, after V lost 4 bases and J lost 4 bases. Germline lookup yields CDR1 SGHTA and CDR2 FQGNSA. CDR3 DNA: TGTGCCAGCAGCTCGGGACTAGCGGGTGGATCGGGAGAGACCCAGTACTTC. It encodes CASSSGLAGGSGETQYF.

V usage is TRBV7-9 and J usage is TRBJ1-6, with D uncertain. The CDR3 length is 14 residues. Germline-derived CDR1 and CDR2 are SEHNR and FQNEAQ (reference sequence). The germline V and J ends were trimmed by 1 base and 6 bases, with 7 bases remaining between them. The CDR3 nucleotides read TGTGCCAGCAGCTTAGGAGCCGGTAATTCACCCCTCCACTTT. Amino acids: CASSLGAGNSPLHF. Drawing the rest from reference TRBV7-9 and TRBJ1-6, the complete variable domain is DTGVSQNPRHKITKRGQNVTFRCDPISEHNRLYWYRQTLGQGPEFLTYFQNEAQLEKSRLLSDRFSAERPKGSFSTLEIQRTEQGDSAMYLCASSLGAGNSPLHFGNGTRLTVT.

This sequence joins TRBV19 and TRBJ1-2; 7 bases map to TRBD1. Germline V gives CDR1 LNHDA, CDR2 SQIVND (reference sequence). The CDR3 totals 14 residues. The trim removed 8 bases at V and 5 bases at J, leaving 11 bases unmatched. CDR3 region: CASGTATIPYGYTF. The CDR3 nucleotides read TGTGCCAGTGGGACAGCGACTATCCCATATGGCTACACCTTC.

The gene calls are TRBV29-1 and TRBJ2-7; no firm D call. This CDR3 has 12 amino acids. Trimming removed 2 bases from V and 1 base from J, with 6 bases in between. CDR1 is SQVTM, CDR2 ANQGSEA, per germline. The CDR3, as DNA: TGCAGCGTTGAATTACAGTCCTACGAGCAGTACTTC. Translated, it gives CSVELQSYEQYF.

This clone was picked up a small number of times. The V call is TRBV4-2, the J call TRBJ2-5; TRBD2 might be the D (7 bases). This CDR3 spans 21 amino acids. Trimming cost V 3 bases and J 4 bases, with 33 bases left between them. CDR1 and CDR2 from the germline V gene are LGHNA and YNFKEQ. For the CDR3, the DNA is TGTGCCAGCAGCCAGGAATATGACCCCGGTGGGGGGGGCCGGTCAGGAGAGACCCAGTACTTC. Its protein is CASSQEYDPGGGGRSGETQYF.

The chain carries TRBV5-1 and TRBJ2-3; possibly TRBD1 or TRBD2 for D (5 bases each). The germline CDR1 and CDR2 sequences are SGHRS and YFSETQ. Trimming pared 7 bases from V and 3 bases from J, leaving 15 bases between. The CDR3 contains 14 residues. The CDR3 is CASGTGTTTDTQYF. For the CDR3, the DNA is TGCGCCAGCGGGACCGGGACCACAACAGATACGCAGTATTTT.

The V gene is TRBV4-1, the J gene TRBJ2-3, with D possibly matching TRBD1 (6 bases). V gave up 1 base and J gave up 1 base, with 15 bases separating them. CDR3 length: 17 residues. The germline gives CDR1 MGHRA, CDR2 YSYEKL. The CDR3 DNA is TGCGCCAGCAGCCAAGGGGATAGGGGGACCGGCACAGATACGCAGTATTTT. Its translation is CASSQGDRGTGTDTQYF.

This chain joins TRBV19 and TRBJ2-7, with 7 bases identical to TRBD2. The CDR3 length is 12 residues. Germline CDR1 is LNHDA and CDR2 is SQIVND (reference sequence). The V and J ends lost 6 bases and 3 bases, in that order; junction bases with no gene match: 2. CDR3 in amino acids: CASSSGGYEQYF. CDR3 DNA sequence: TGTGCCAGTAGCTCGGGGGGCTACGAGCAGTACTTC.

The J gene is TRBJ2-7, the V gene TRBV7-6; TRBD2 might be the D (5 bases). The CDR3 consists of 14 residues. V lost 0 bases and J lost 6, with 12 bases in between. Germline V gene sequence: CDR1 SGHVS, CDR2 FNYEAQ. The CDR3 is CASSLAIDGVEQYF. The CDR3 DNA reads TGTGCCAGCAGCTTAGCGATTGACGGGGTCGAGCAGTACTTC.

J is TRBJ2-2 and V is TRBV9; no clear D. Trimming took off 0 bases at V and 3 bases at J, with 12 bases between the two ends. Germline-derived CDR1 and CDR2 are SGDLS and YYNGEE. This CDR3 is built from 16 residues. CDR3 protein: CASSVGRLTDTGELFF. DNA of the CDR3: TGTGCCAGCAGCGTAGGTCGTTTAACGGACACCGGGGAGCTGTTTTTT.

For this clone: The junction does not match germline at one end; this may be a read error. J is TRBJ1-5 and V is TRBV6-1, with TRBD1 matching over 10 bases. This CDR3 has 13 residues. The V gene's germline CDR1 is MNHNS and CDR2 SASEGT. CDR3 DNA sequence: TGTGCCAGCAGTGAAGTCCCGGGACAGGGGATAAATTTT. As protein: CASSEVPGQGINF.

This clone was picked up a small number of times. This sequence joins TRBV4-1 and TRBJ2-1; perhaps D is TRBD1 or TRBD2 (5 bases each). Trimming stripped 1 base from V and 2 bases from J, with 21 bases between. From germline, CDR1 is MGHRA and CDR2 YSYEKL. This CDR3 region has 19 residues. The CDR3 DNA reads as TGCGCCAGCAGCCAAGGGGCAGTACCGGGACGCAATACCTACAATGAGCAGTTCTTC. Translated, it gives CASSQGAVPGRNTYNEQFF.

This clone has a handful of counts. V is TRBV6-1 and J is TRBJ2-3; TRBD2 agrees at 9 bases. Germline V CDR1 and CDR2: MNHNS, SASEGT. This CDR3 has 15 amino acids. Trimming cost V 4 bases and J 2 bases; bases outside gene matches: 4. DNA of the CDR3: TGTGCCAGCAGTGGGCGGGGGGGCACCACAGATACGCAGTATTTT. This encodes CASSGRGGTTDTQYF.

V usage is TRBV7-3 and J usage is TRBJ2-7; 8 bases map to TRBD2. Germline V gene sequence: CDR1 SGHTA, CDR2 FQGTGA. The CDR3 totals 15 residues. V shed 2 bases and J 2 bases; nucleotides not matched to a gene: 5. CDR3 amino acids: CASSLASGPTYEQYF. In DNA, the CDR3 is TGTGCCAGCAGCTTAGCTAGCGGGCCAACCTACGAGCAGTACTTC.

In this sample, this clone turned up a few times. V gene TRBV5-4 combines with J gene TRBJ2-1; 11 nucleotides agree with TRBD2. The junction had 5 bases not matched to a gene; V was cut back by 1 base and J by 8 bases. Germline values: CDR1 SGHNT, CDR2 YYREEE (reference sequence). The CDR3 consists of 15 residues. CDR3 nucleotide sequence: TGTGCCAGCAGCTTGTCGACTAGCGGGGCGGATGAGCAGTTCTTC. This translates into CASSLSTSGADEQFF.

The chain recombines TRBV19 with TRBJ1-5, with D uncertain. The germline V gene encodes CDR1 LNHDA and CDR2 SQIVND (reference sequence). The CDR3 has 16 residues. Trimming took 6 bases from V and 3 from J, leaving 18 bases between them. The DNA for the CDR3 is TGTGCCAGTAGCGGGCCAGCAGCTAGTATCAATCAGCCCCAGCATTTT. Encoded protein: CASSGPAASINQPQHF.

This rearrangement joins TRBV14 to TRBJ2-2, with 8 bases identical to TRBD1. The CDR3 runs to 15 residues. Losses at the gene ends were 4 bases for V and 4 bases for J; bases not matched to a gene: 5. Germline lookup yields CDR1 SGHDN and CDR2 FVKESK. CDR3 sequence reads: CASSPGQAGTGELFF. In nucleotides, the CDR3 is TGTGCCAGCAGCCCGGGACAGGCGGGCACCGGGGAGCTGTTTTTT.

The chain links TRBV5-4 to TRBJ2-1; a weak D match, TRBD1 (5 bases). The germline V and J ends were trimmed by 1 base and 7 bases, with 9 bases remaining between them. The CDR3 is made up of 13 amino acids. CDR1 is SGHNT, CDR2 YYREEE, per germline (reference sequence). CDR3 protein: CASSLRGVNEQFF. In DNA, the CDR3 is TGTGCCAGCAGCTTGAGGGGCGTGAATGAGCAGTTCTTC.

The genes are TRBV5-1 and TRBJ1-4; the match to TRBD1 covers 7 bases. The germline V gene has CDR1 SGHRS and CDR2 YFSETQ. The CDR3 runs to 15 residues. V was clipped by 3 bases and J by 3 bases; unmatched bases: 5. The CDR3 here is CASSSEGAANEKLFF. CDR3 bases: TGCGCCAGCAGCTCAGAGGGGGCGGCTAATGAAAAACTGTTTTTT.

The CDR3 DNA is TGTGCCAGCAGCGTAGAGCGGCCCACAGGGGAGCTGTTTTTT. Its protein product is CASSVERPTGELFF. The chain links TRBV9 to TRBJ2-2; possible D gene TRBD2, 5 bases. CDR3 length equals 14 residues. The germline V gene has CDR1 SGDLS and CDR2 YYNGEE. Trimming removed 0 bases from V and 8 bases from J, with 11 bases in between.

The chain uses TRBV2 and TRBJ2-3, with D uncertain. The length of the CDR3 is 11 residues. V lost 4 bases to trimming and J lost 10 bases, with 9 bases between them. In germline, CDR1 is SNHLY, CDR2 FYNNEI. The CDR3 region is CASSGAGPQYF. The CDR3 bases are TGTGCCAGCAGTGGGGCAGGCCCGCAGTATTTT. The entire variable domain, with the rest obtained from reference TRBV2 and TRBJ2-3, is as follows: EPEVTQTPSHQVTQMGQEVILRCVPISNHLYFYWYRQILGQKVEFLVSFYNNEISEKSEIFDDQFSVERPDGSNFTLKIRSTKLEDSAMYFCASSGAGPQYFGPGTRLTVL.

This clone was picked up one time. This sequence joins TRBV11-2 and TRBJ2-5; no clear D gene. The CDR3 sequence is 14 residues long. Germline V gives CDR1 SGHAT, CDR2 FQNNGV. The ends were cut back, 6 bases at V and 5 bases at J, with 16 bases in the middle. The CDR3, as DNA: TGTGCCAGCAGGCCCGCCGGGCGTGGGGAGACCCAGTACTTC. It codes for CASRPAGRGETQYF.

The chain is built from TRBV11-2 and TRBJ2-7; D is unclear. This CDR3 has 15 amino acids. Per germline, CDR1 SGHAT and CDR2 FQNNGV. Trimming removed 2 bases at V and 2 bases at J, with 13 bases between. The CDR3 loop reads CASSLTWGMAYEQYF. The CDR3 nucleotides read TGTGCCAGCAGCTTAACGTGGGGAATGGCCTACGAGCAGTACTTC.